The T cell receptor (beta chain) described here comes from a study of T-cell reconstitution after alpha-beta-depleted transplantation in children. Only a few counts were recorded for this clonotype. What it binds is unknown. Study-level points and caveats: At one year after transplant, newly produced T cells mostly accounted for T-cell counts and diversity. In patients about two months after transplant, alpha-beta T cells reportedly arose from several hundred expanded graft clones.

A library of TCRbeta sequences, prepared with unique molecular identifiers, was generated. TCRdb re-called the PCR reads through MiXCR, storing one row per CDR3 protein. The data contain about 870,000 distinct CDR3 sequences, about 15% of them seen just once; the ten biggest clones take up around 4.5%. Losses at the gene ends were 2 bases for V and 4 bases for J; bases not matched to a gene: 4. Germline V gene sequence: CDR1 DFQATT, CDR2 SNEGSKA (reference sequence). The length of the CDR3 is 14 residues. Sample: PBMCs, mostly from graft donor cells, taken 360 days after TCRalphabeta/CD19-depleted stem cell transplant. The receptor was derived from a male patient younger than 18 who had a stem cell transplant for acute lymphoblastic leukemia, so the T cells may come from the graft donor. The chain is built from TRBV20-1 and TRBJ1-5; 8 bases are shared with TRBD1. The CDR3 is CSARWGQANQPQHF. In nucleotides, the CDR3 is TGCAGTGCTAGATGGGGACAGGCGAATCAGCCCCAGCATTTT.